The entry below gives a single T cell receptor beta chain sequence along with its context. Germline values: CDR1 WSHSY, CDR2 SAAADI. The CDR3 extends over 13 amino acids. V was clipped by 0 bases and J by 4 bases, with 6 bases between them. This specimen belongs to a study of OX40 agonist ivuxolimab in advanced cancers. Assay: immunoSEQ multiplex PCR; the TCRdb copy retains only in-frame clones and omits some. Of some 90,000 clones in the sample, 75% to 95% were seen once. The receptor's source is an adult with an advanced solid tumor such as melanoma, head and neck, liver or kidney cancer. V and J are TRBV10-2 and TRBJ1-2; no reliable D call. This sample comprised CD4+ or CD8+ T cells sorted from blood, obtained in a trial of the OX40 agonist ivuxolimab. For the CDR3, the DNA is TGCGCCAGCAGTGAGTCGCAGTTCTATGGCTACACCTTC. Amino acids: CASSESQFYGYTF.